This T cell receptor beta chain came from a study of cytomegalovirus exposure and HLA in healthy donors. Regarding the study as a whole: The investigators catalogued 150 to 200 TCR beta chains as cytomegalovirus-associated.

The count of this clone is one. Antigen unknown. TCRdb keeps only in-frame clones here, not all; method: immunoSEQ multiplex PCR. The data hold a few hundred thousand clones, with around nine tenths observed a single time. CDR1 and CDR2 (germline): MGHRA, YSYEKL. The length of the CDR3 is 16 residues. J lost 0 bases, V lost 2 bases, and 7 bases had no gene match. The sample consisted of PBMCs. The clonotype was recovered from a woman aged 18-29 years in good health and CMV-seronegative. This chain joins TRBV4-1 and TRBJ2-7, with 7 bases fitting TRBD1. This chain's CDR3 is CASSQPQTGSSYEQYF. Written as DNA, the CDR3 is TGCGCCAGCAGCCAACCTCAGACAGGGAGCTCCTACGAGCAGTACTTC.